This T cell receptor beta chain was sequenced in a study of shared clonotypes between healthy human individuals. Looked up from germline, CDR1 is MDHEN and CDR2 is SYDVKM. Deletions cut 10 bases from V and 7 bases from J, with 19 bases between. This CDR3 has 14 residues. Using immunoSEQ multiplex PCR, the repertoire was profiled, and TCRdb retains in-frame clones only, with some absent. The table lists some 450,000 clones, approximately 71% of them singletons. The chain uses TRBV28 and TRBJ1-4; TRBD1 might be the D (6 bases). The TCR originated in a woman in her thirties or forties in good health. Some clones in this sample may be carry-over from other donors' samples. Specimen: PBMCs. The CDR3 loop reads CATVTGGAFEKLFF. DNA of the CDR3: TGTGCCACCGTCACGGGGGGGGCATTTGAAAAACTGTTTTTT.